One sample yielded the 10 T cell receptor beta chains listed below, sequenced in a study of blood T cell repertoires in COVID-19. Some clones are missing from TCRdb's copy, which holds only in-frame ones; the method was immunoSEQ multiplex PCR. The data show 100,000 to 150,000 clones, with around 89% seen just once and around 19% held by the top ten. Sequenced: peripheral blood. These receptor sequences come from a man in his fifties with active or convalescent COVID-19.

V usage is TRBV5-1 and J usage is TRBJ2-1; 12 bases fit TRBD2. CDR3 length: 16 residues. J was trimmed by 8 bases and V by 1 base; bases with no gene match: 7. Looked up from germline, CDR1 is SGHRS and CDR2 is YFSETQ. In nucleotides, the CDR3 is TGCGCCAGCAGCTTGCTCCCTAGCGGGGGGGCAGATGAGCAGTTCTTC. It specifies CASSLLPSGGADEQFF. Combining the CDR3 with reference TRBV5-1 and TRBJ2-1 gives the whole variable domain KAGVTQTPRYLIKTRGQQVTLSCSPISGHRSVSWYQQTPGQGLQFLFEYFSETQRNKGNFPGRFSGRQFSNSRSEMNVSTLELGDSALYLCASSLLPSGGADEQFFGPGTRLTVL.

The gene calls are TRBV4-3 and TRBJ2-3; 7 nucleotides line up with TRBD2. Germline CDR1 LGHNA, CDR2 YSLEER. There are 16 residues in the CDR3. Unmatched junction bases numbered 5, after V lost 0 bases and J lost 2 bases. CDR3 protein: CASSQDVGGVTDTQYF. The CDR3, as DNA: TGCGCCAGCAGCCAAGATGTGGGGGGGGTCACAGATACGCAGTATTTT.

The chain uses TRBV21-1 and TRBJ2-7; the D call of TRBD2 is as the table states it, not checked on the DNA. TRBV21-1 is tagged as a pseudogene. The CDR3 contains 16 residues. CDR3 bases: TGTGCCAGCAGCAAAGTGGGAGGGGCCGCGTCCTACGAGCAGTACTTC. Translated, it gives CASSKVGGAASYEQYF.

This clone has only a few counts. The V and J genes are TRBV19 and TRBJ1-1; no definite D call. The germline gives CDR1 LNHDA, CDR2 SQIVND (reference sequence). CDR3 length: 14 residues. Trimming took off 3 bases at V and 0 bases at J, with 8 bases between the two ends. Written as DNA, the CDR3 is TGTGCCAGTAGTATTTGGGCAATGAACACTGAAGCTTTCTTT. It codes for CASSIWAMNTEAFF.

As DNA, the CDR3 is TGTGCCAGCAGTGTCGGTAACTATGGCTACACCTTC. This translates into CASSVGNYGYTF. The chain employs TRBV2 and TRBJ1-2; D not certain. The germline V and J ends were trimmed by 4 bases and 1 base, with 4 bases remaining between them. CDR1 and CDR2 (germline): SNHLY, FYNNEI. The CDR3 length is 12 residues.

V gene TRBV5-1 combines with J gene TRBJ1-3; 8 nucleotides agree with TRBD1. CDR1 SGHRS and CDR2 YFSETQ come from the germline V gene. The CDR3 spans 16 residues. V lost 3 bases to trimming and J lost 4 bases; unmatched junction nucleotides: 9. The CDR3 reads CASSYTTGTGGNTIYF. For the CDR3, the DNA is TGCGCCAGCAGCTATACCACCGGGACAGGAGGAAACACCATATATTTT.

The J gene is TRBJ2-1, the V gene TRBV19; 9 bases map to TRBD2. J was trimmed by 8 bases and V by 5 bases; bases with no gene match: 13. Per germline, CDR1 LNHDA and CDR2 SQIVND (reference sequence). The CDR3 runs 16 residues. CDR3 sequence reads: CASSWMTSGQGHEQFF. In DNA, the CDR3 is TGTGCCAGTAGTTGGATGACTAGCGGTCAAGGGCATGAGCAGTTCTTC.

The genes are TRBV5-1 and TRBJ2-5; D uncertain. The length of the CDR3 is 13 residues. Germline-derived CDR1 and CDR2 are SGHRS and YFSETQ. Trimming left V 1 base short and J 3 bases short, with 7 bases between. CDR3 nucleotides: TGCGCCAGCAGCTTGATCCTCGAAGAGACCCAGTACTTC. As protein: CASSLILEETQYF. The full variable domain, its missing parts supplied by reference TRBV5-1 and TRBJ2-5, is KAGVTQTPRYLIKTRGQQVTLSCSPISGHRSVSWYQQTPGQGLQFLFEYFSETQRNKGNFPGRFSGRQFSNSRSEMNVSTLELGDSALYLCASSLILEETQYFGPGTRLLVL.

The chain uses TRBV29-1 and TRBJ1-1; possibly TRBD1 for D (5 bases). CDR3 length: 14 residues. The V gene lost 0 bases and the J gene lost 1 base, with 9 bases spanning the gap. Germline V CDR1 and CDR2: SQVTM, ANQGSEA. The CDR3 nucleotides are TGCAGCGTTGAAGAGGCGGGGACGAACACTGAAGCTTTCTTT. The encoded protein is CSVEEAGTNTEAFF.

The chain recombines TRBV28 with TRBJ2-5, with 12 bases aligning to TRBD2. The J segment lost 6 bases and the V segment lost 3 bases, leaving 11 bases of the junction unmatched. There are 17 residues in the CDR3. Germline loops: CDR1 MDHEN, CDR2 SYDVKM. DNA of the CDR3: TGTGCCAGCAGTTTGGTACTTCCTAGCGGGAGGGAACAGACCCAGTACTTC. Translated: CASSLVLPSGREQTQYF.